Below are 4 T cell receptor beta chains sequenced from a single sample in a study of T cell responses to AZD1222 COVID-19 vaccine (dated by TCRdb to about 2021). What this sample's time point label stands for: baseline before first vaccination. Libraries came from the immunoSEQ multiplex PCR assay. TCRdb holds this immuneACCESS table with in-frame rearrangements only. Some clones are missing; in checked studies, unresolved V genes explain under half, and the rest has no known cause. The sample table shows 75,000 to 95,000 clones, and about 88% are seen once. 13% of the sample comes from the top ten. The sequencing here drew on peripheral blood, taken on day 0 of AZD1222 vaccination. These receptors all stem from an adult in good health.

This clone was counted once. This CDR3 reads CASSFTRNTEAFF. CDR3 bases: TGTGCCAGCAGTTTTACAAGGAACACTGAAGCTTTCTTT. V usage is TRBV12-3 or TRBV12-4 and J usage is TRBJ1-1; D call uncertain. V lost 3 bases to trimming and J lost 1 base, with 6 bases between them. This CDR3 comprises 13 residues.

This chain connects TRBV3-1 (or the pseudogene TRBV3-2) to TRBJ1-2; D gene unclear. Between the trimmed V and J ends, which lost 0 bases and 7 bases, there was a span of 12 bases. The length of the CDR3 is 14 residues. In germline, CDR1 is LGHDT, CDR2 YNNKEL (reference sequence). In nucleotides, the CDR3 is TGTGCCAGCAGCCAAGAGGGGTACGGTGGTGGCTACACCTTC. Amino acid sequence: CASSQEGYGGGYTF.

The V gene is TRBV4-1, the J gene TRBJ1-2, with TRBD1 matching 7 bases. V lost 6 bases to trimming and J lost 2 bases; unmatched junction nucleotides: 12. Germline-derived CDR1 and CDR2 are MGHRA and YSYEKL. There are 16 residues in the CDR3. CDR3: CASSRTPGQLNYGYTF. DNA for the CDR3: TGCGCCAGCAGTCGAACACCGGGACAGCTAAACTATGGCTACACCTTC.

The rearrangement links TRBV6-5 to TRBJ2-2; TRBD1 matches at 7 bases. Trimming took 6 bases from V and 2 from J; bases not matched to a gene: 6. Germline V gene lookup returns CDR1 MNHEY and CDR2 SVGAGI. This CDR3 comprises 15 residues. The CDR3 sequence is CASSPTGTNTGELFF. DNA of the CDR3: TGTGCCAGCAGCCCGACAGGGACCAACACCGGGGAGCTGTTTTTT.